This T cell receptor beta chain was retrieved from a study of T cell responses to AZD1222 COVID-19 vaccine. Study context: Timing groups of about 4 and about 12 weeks for second doses were pooled.

The repertoire was sequenced with immunoSEQ multiplex PCR; TCRdb's copy has only in-frame clones and lacks some. The sample carries about 160,000 clones, around nine tenths recorded once. This CDR3 comprises 12 residues. The ends were cut back, 7 bases at V and 1 base at J, with 11 bases in the middle. Germline V lookup: CDR1 SQVTM, CDR2 ANQGSEA. The origin of this receptor is an adult in good health. The specimen comprised peripheral blood, sampled on day 0 of AZD1222 vaccination. The chain combines TRBV29-1 with TRBJ2-7; D could derive from TRBD1 or TRBD2 (6 bases each). The CDR3 DNA reads TGCAGCGCGGGGGACACTTCCTACGAGCAGTACTTC. This codes for CSAGDTSYEQYF.